These 17 T cell receptor beta chains share one sample of origin, sequenced in a study of blood T cell repertoires in COVID-19. Assay used: immunoSEQ multiplex PCR; TCRdb lists only in-frame clones, some missing. Of under 300,000 clones listed, around nine tenths are singletons. Material: peripheral blood. These receptors came from a woman aged 40 to 50 who had recovered from COVID-19.

The chain is built from TRBV18 and TRBJ2-1; 8 nucleotides line up with TRBD2. The CDR3 loop spans 15 amino acids. The junction had 9 bases not matched to a gene; V was cut back by 4 bases and J by 7 bases. Germline values: CDR1 KGHSH, CDR2 LQKENI. The CDR3 loop is CASSQPGLVLNEQFF. The CDR3 DNA follows: TGTGCCAGCTCACAACCGGGACTAGTCTTGAATGAGCAGTTCTTC.

The chain recombines TRBV11-2 with TRBJ2-3, with 8 bases identical to TRBD1. Germline V lookup: CDR1 SGHAT, CDR2 FQNNGV. V lost 11 bases, J lost 4 bases, and 8 bases stayed unmatched. The CDR3 is made up of 13 amino acids. CDR3 in DNA: TGTGCCTCCCAGGGGGCAGGGTCAGATACGCAGTATTTT. This encodes CASQGAGSDTQYF.

This clone was recorded a few times. The chain employs TRBV5-4 and TRBJ2-1; 7 nucleotides align to TRBD2. This CDR3 comprises 15 residues. Germline CDR1 SGHNT, CDR2 YYREEE (reference sequence). The ends lost 4 bases at V and 8 bases at J; junction bases unmatched: 12. The CDR3 sequence: CASSRGSLGFDEQFF. CDR3 sequence (DNA): TGTGCCAGCAGCCGCGGGAGTTTGGGGTTCGATGAGCAGTTCTTC. Filled out from reference TRBV5-4 and TRBJ2-1, the complete variable domain reads ETGVTQSPTHLIKTRGQQVTLRCSSQSGHNTVSWYQQALGQGPQFIFQYYREEENGRGNFPPRFSGLQFPNYSSELNVNALELDDSALYLCASSRGSLGFDEQFFGPGTRLTVL.

This rearrangement joins TRBV7-9 to TRBJ2-5; D perhaps matches TRBD2 (6 bases). The CDR3 totals 14 residues. Germline V CDR1 and CDR2: SEHNR, FQNEAQ (reference sequence). Trimming cost V 4 bases and J 9 bases, with 18 bases left between them. The CDR3 here is CASSSIRDLVPQYF. CDR3 DNA: TGTGCCAGCAGCTCGATAAGGGACTTGGTGCCCCAGTACTTC.

Turning to this clone: The sample contains more than one DNA sequence encoding this CDR3. The chain carries TRBV19 and TRBJ1-6; D is possibly TRBD1 (5 bases). The CDR3 is 13 amino acids. V lost 9 bases, J lost 8 bases, and 14 bases lay in between. CDR1 is LNHDA and CDR2 is SQIVND in the germline V gene (reference sequence). CDR3 nucleotide sequence: TGTGCCAGCTCCCCCCCGGGGGATTCACCCCTCCACTTT. Protein sequence: CASSPPGDSPLHF.

This clone was recorded only once. V and J are TRBV7-2 and TRBJ1-5, with D possibly matching TRBD1 (6 bases). The CDR3 is made up of 15 amino acids. Trimming stripped 7 bases from V and 0 bases from J, with 13 bases between. The germline V gene has CDR1 SGHTA and CDR2 FQGNSA. The CDR3 region has the DNA TGTGCCAGCACCCGGGACATTCTTAGCAATCAGCCCCAGCATTTT. It encodes CASTRDILSNQPQHF.

The chain recombines TRBV28 with TRBJ2-4; D unresolved. The CDR3 covers 14 residues. V gave up 7 bases and J gave up 0 bases, with 10 bases separating them. Germline V lookup: CDR1 MDHEN, CDR2 SYDVKM. CDR3 nucleotides: TGTGCCAGCATGCGAAACCTAGCCAAAAACATTCAGTACTTC. Amino acid sequence: CASMRNLAKNIQYF.

The V call is TRBV10-2, the J call TRBJ2-4; possible D gene TRBD1, 6 bases. This CDR3 has 14 amino acids. Germline V CDR1 and CDR2: WSHSY, SAAADI. Between the trimmed V and J ends, which lost 10 bases and 7 bases, there was a span of 20 bases. The CDR3 region has the DNA TGCGCCACCTCTCAGGGGTCCTTGGGGAACATTCAGTACTTC. Its protein is CATSQGSLGNIQYF.

V and J are TRBV9 and TRBJ2-2; possibly TRBD2 for D (6 bases). CDR1 SGDLS and CDR2 YYNGEE come from the germline V gene. There are 16 residues in the CDR3. The V gene lost 0 bases and the J gene lost 0 bases, with 9 bases spanning the gap. CDR3 residues: CASSVVGGANTGELFF. In nucleotides, the CDR3 is TGTGCCAGCAGCGTAGTTGGCGGGGCGAACACCGGGGAGCTGTTTTTT.

The CDR3 DNA reads as TGTGCCAGCAGCCCGACTGGCCGTGGTGCCTACAATGAGCAGTTCTTC. It is translated as CASSPTGRGAYNEQFF. V and J are TRBV5-6 and TRBJ2-1; D is unclear. This CDR3 contains 16 residues. Germline V gives CDR1 SGHDT, CDR2 YYEEEE. V lost 4 bases and J 2 bases, leaving 16 bases between the germline ends.

This rearrangement joins TRBV5-1 to TRBJ1-2, with unresolved D. CDR1 SGHRS and CDR2 YFSETQ come from the germline V gene. V dropped 6 bases and J dropped 1 base, with 25 bases sitting between them. The CDR3 length is 18 residues. DNA for the CDR3: TGCGCCAGCACCCCGAGCCGGTCCCCAAGCGCCCATAACTATGGCTACACCTTC. This gives the protein CASTPSRSPSAHNYGYTF.

J is TRBJ1-5 and V is TRBV18; 7 nucleotides line up with TRBD1. The V segment lost 3 bases and the J segment 0 bases; nucleotides outside the gene matches: 14. Germline CDR1 reads KGHSH; CDR2 reads LQKENI. The CDR3 has 19 amino acids. This CDR3 reads CASSPRGIGTADSNQPQHF. CDR3 in DNA: TGTGCCAGCTCACCCAGGGGTATTGGGACAGCTGATAGCAATCAGCCCCAGCATTTT.

This chain uses TRBV19 with TRBJ2-1, with D maybe TRBD1 (6 bases). The CDR3 covers 12 residues. Germline V lookup: CDR1 LNHDA, CDR2 SQIVND (reference sequence). V gave up 3 bases and J gave up 10 bases, with 10 bases separating them. CDR3 coding DNA: TGTGCCAGTAGTATTTTGGGGACAGAGCAGTTCTTC. This sequence encodes CASSILGTEQFF. Combining the CDR3 with reference TRBV19 and TRBJ2-1 gives the whole variable domain DGGITQSPKYLFRKEGQNVTLSCEQNLNHDAMYWYRQDPGQGLRLIYYSQIVNDFQKGDIAEGYSVSREKKESFPLTVTSAQKNPTAFYLCASSILGTEQFFGPGTRLTVL.

The gene calls are TRBV7-2 and TRBJ1-1, with 8 bases lining up with TRBD1. This CDR3 contains 14 residues. The trim removed 5 bases at V and 8 bases at J, leaving 10 bases unmatched. Looked up from germline, CDR1 is SGHTA and CDR2 is FQGNSA. The CDR3, as DNA: TGTGCCAGCAGCCCCCGACAGGGGCCATCCGAAGCTTTCTTT. Encoded protein: CASSPRQGPSEAFF.

The chain joins TRBV7-2 to TRBJ1-1, with TRBD1 as a possible D gene (5 bases). CDR1 and CDR2 from the germline V gene are SGHTA and FQGNSA. The V end lost 1 base, the J end lost 4 bases, and 10 bases lay between the germline ends. CDR3 length: 14 residues. The CDR3: CASSLGGRSTEAFF. The DNA of the CDR3 is TGTGCCAGCAGCTTAGGGGGCAGGTCCACTGAAGCTTTCTTT.

A few counts support this clone. This rearrangement joins TRBV7-2 to TRBJ1-6; 8 bases are a match to TRBD1. The V segment lost 1 base and the J segment 10 bases; nucleotides outside the gene matches: 3. The germline CDR1 and CDR2 sequences are SGHTA and FQGNSA. There are 14 residues in the CDR3. For the CDR3, the DNA is TGTGCCAGCAGCTTAGGGACAGGGCGGTCACCCCTCCACTTT. It is translated as CASSLGTGRSPLHF.

The count of this clone is one. The genes are TRBV30 and TRBJ1-1; TRBD1 might be the D (6 bases). CDR3 size: 15 residues. Deletions cut 5 bases from V and 3 bases from J, with 19 bases between. Germline lookup yields CDR1 GTSNPN and CDR2 SVGIG (reference sequence). CDR3 sequence (DNA): TGTGCCTGGGGAGGCCCCCTCAGGGGTCACACTGAAGCTTTCTTT. This sequence encodes CAWGGPLRGHTEAFF.